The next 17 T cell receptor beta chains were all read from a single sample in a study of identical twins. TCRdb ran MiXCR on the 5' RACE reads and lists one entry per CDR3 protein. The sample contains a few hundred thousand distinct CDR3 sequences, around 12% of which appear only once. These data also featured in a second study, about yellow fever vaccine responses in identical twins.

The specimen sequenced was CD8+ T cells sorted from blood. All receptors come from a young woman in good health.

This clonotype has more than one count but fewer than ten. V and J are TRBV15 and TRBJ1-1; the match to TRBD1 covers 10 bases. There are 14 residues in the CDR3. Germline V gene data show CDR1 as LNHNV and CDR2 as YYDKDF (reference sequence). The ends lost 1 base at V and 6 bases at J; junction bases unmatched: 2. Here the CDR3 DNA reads TGTGCCACCAGCAGAGCCGGACAGGGGGCTGAAGCTTTCTTT. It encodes CATSRAGQGAEAFF.

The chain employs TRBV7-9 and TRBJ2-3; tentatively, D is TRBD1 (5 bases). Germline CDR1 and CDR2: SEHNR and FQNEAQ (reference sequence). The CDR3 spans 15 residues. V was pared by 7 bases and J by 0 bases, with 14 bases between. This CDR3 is CASIVDTLSTDTQYF. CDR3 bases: TGTGCCAGCATCGTGGACACCCTTAGCACAGATACGCAGTATTTT.

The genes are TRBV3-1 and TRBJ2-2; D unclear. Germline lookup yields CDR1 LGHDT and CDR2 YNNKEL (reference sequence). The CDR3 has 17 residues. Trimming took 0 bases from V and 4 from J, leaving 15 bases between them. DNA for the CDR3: TGTGCCAGCAGCCAAGATCGATTGGACCTCCCCACCGGGGAGCTGTTTTTT. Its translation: CASSQDRLDLPTGELFF.

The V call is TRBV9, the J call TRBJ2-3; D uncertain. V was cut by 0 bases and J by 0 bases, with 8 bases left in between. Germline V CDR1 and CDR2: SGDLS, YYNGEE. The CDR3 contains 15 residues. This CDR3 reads CASSVDVPSTDTQYF. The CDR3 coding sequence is TGTGCCAGCAGCGTAGATGTACCTAGCACAGATACGCAGTATTTT.

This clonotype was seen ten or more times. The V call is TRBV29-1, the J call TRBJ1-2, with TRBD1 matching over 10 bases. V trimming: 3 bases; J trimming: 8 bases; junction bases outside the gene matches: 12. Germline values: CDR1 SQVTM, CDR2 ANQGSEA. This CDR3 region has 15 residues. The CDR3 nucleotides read TGCAGCGTTGACCCTCTGGGACAGGGGCTAGACGGCTACACCTTC. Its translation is CSVDPLGQGLDGYTF.

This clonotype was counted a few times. Written as DNA, the CDR3 is TGTGCCAGCAGTGAAAATGACCGGTACGAGCAGTACGTC. This sequence encodes CASSENDRYEQYV. The chain recombines TRBV6-1 with TRBJ2-7; D gene unclear. V was pared by 2 bases and J by 4 bases, with 9 bases between. Germline V gene data show CDR1 as MNHNS and CDR2 as SASEGT. This CDR3 contains 13 residues.

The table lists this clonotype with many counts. CDR3 protein: CASSEAGGHNSPLHF. As DNA, the CDR3 is TGCGCCAGCAGTGAAGCAGGTGGACATAATTCACCCCTCCACTTT. The chain joins TRBV10-2 to TRBJ1-6; unclear D gene. V was cut by 3 bases and J by 5 bases, with 11 bases left in between. This CDR3 region has 15 residues. CDR1 is WSHSY and CDR2 is SAAADI in the germline V gene.

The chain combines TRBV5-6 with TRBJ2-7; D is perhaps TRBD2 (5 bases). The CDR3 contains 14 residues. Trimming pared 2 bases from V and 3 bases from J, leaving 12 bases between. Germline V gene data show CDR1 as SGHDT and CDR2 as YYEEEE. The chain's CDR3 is CASSFSGNGYEQYV. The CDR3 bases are TGTGCCAGCAGCTTTTCCGGGAACGGCTACGAGCAGTACGTC.

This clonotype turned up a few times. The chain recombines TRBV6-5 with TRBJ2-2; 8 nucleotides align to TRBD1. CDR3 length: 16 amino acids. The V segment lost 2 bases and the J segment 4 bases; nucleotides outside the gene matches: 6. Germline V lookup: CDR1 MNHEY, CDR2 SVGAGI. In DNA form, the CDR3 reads TGTGCCAGCAGTTACGATTCAGGGGGCGGCACCGGGGAGCTGTTTTTT. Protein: CASSYDSGGGTGELFF.

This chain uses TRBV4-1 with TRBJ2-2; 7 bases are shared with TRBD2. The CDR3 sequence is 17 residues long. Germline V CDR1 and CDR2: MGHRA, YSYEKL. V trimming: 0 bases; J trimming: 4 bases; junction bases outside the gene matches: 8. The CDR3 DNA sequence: TGCGCCAGCAGCCAAGATCTCGCGGGAGATAGCACCGGGGAGCTGTTTTTT. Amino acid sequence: CASSQDLAGDSTGELFF.

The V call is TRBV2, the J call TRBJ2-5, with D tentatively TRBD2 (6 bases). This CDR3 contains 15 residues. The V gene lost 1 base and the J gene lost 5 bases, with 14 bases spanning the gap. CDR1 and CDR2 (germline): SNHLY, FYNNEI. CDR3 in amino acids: CASSEGLGVMETQYF. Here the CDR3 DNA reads TGTGCCAGCAGTGAAGGACTAGGAGTTATGGAGACCCAGTACTTC.

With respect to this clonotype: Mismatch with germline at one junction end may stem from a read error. The CDR3: CASSQAQGPLLF. CDR3 DNA: TGCGCCAGCAGCCAAGCGCAGGGGCCCCTTCTCTTC. V is TRBV4-1 and J is TRBJ2-1, with D possibly being TRBD1 (6 bases). The CDR3 covers 12 residues. Germline V gene sequence: CDR1 MGHRA, CDR2 YSYEKL.

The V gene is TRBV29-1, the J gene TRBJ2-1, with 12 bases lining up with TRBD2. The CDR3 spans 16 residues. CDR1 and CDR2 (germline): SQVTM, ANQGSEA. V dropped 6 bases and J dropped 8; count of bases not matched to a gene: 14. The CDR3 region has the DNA TGCAGCGTGGCCCCTCCCACTAGCGGGAGGATCGATGAGCAGTTCTTC. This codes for CSVAPPTSGRIDEQFF.

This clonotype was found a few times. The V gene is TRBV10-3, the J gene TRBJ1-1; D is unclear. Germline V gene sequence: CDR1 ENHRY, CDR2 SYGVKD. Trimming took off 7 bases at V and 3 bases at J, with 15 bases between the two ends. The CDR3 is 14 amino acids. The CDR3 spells CAIKSGSADTEAFF. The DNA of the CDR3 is TGTGCCATCAAATCCGGGTCCGCGGACACTGAAGCTTTCTTT.

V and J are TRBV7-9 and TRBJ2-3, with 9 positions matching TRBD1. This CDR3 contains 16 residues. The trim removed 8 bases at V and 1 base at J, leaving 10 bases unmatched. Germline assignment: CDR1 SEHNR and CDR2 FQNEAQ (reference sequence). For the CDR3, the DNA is TGTGCCAGCTCTGACGGGACAGGGATGGGCACAGATACGCAGTATTTT. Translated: CASSDGTGMGTDTQYF.

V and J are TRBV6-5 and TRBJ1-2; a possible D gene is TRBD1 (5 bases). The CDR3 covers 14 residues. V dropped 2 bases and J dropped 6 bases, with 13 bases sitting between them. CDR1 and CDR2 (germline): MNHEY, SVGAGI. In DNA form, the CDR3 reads TGTGCCAGCAGTTACGGCTCAGGGTTCGATGGCTACACCTTC. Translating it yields CASSYGSGFDGYTF.

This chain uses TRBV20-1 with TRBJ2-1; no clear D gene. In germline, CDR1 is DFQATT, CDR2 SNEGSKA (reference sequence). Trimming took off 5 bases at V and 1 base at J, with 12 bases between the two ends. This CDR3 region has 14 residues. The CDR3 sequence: CSARPTESYNEQFF. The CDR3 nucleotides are TGCAGTGCTCGGCCAACCGAGTCCTACAATGAGCAGTTCTTC.